This T cell receptor (beta chain) came from a study of blood T cell repertoires in COVID-19. Study details: PBMCs, B-cell-depleted T cells, or T cells were the source of the cDNA or gDNA that made up the material.

TCRdb's copy holds only in-frame clones and misses some; the assay was immunoSEQ multiplex PCR. This table has under 350,000 clones, less than 90% appearing once. This CDR3 region has 13 residues. Trimming shortened V by 7 bases and J by 2 bases, and 11 bases separated the two germline ends. Germline V lookup: CDR1 KGHSH, CDR2 LQKENI. With respect to this clone: This same CDR3 is encoded by further DNA sequences in the sample.

The sequenced material came from peripheral blood. The chain uses TRBV18 and TRBJ1-1; tentative D call: TRBD1 (6 bases). This clonotype was obtained from a human donor in a cohort sampled during active COVID-19. CDR3 coding DNA: TGTGCCAGCTTACAGGGCCAAAACACTGAAGCTTTCTTT. This sequence encodes CASLQGQNTEAFF. Supplemented by reference TRBV18 and TRBJ1-1, the full variable domain reads NAGVMQNPRHLVRRRGQEARLRCSPMKGHSHVYWYRQLPEEGLKFMVYLQKENIIDESGMPKERFSAEFPKEGPSILRIQQVVRGDSAAYFCASLQGQNTEAFFGQGTRLTVV.